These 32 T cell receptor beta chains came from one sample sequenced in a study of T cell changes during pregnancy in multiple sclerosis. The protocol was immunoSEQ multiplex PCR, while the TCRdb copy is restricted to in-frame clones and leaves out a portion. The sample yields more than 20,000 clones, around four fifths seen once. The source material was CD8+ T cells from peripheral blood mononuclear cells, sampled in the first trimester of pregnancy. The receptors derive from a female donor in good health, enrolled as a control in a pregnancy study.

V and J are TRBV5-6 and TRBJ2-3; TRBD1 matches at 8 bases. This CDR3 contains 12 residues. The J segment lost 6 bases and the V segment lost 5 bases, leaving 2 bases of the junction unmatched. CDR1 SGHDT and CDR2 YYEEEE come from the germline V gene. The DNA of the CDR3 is TGTGCCAGCAGTCGGACAGGGGATACGCAGTATTTT. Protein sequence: CASSRTGDTQYF.

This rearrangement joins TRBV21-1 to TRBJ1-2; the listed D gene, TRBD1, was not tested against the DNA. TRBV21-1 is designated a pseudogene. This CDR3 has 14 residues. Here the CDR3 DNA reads TGTGCCAGATACCTTTCTGACAGGGCCCATGGCTACACCTTC. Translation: CARYLSDRAHGYTF.

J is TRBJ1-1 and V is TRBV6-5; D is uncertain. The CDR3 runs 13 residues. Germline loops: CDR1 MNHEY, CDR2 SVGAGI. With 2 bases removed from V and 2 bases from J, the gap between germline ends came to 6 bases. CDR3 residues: CASSYIGNTEAFF. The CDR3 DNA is TGTGCCAGCAGTTACATCGGTAACACTGAAGCTTTCTTT.

In DNA, the CDR3 is TGTGCCAGCAGTGAACGGGGAGCGGGGGGCTCCTACGAGCAGTACTTC. Encoded protein: CASSERGAGGSYEQYF. V is TRBV2 and J is TRBJ2-7; 9 bases match TRBD2. V trimming: 2 bases; J trimming: 0 bases; junction bases outside the gene matches: 5. The CDR3 sequence is 16 residues long. The germline V gene has CDR1 SNHLY and CDR2 FYNNEI.

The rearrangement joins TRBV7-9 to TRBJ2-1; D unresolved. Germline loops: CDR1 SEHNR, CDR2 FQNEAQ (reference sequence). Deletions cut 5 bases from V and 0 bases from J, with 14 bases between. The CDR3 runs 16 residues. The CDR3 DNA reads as TGTGCCAGCAGCAGTTCCCAGGCGAGCTCCTACAATGAGCAGTTCTTC. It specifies CASSSSQASSYNEQFF.

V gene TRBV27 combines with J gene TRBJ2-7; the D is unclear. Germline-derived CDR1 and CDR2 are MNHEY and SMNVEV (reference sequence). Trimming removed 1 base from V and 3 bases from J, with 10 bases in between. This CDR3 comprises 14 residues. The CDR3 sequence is CASSLYAGLYEQYF. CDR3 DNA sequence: TGTGCCAGCAGTTTATATGCCGGTCTCTACGAGCAGTACTTC.

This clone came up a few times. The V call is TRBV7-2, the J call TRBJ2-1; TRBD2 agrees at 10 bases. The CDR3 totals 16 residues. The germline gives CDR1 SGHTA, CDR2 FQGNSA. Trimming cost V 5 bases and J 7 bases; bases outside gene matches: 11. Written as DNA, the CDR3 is TGTGCCAGCAGCCGCGAATCTCCGGGACTAGCGAATGAGCAGTTCTTC. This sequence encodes CASSRESPGLANEQFF.

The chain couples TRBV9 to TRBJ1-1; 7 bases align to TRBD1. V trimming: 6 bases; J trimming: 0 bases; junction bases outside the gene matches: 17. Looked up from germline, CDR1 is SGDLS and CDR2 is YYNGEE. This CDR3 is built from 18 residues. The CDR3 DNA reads TGTGCCAGCACGGAGGGGGCCGAACCAGGGCCAATGAACACTGAAGCTTTCTTT. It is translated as CASTEGAEPGPMNTEAFF.

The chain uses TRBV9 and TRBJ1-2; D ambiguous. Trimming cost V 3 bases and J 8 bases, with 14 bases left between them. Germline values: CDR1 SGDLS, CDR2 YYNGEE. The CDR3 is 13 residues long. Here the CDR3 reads CASSDKPGSGYTF. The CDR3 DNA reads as TGTGCCAGCAGCGACAAACCCGGTAGCGGCTACACCTTC.

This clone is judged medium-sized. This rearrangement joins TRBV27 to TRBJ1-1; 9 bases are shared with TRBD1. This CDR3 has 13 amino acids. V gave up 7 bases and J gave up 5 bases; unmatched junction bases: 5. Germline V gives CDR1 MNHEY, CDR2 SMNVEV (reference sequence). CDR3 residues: CASTTGGRTEAFF. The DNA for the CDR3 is TGTGCCAGCACGACAGGGGGGCGAACTGAAGCTTTCTTT.

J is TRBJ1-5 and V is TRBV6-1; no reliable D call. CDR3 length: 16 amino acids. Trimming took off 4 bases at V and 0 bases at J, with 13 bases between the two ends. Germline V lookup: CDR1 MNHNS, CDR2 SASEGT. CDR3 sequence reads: CASSVPPRISNQPQHF. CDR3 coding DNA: TGTGCCAGCAGTGTTCCCCCGAGGATTAGCAATCAGCCCCAGCATTTT.

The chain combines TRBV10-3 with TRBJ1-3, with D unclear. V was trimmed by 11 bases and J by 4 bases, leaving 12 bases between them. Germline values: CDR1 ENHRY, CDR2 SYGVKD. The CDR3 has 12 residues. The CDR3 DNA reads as TGTGCCCTGCATGGCACCGGAAACACCATATATTTT. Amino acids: CALHGTGNTIYF.

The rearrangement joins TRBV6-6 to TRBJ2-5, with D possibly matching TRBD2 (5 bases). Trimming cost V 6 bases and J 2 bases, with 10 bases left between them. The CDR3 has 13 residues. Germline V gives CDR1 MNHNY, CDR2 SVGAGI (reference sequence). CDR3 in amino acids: CASSVGIQETQYF. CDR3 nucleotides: TGTGCCAGCAGCGTCGGGATTCAAGAGACCCAGTACTTC.

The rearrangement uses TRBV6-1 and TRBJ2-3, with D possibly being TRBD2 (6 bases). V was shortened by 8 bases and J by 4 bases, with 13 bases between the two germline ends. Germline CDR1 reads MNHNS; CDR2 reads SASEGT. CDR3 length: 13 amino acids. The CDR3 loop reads CASQLGEADTQYF. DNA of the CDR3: TGTGCCAGCCAACTGGGGGAGGCAGATACGCAGTATTTT.

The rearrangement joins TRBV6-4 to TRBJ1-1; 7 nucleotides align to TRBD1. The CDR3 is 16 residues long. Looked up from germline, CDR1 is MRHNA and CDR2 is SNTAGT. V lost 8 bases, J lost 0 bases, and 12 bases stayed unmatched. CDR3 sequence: CASWKRGQGVNTEAFF. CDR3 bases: TGTGCCAGCTGGAAAAGGGGGCAGGGGGTGAACACTGAAGCTTTCTTT.

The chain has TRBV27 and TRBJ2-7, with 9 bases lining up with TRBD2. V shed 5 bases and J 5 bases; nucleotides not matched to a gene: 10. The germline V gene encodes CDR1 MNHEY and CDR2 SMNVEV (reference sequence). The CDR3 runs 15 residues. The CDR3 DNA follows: TGTGCCAGCAGTAATCAAGCGGGGGGCCTGGACGAGCAGTACTTC. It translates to CASSNQAGGLDEQYF.

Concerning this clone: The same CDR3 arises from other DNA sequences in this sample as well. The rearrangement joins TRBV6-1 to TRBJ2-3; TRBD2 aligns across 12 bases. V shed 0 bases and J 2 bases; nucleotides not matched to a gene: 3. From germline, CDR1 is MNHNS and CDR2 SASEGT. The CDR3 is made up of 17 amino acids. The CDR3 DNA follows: TGTGCCAGCAGTGAAGCCCTAGCGGGGGGGTCCACAGATACGCAGTATTTT. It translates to CASSEALAGGSTDTQYF.

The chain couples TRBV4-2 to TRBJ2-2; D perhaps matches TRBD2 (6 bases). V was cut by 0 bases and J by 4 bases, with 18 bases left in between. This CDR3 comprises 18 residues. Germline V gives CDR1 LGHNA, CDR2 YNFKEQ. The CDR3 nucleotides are TGTGCCAGCAGCCAAGATGGAAGGAATAGCGGCCCCACCGGGGAGCTGTTTTTT. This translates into CASSQDGRNSGPTGELFF.

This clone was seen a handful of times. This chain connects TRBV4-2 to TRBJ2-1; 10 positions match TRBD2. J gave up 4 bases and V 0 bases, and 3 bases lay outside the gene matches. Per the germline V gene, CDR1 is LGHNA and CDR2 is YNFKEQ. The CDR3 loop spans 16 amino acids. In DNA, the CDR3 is TGTGCCAGCAGCCAAGACGGACTAGCGGATTACAATGAGCAGTTCTTC. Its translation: CASSQDGLADYNEQFF.

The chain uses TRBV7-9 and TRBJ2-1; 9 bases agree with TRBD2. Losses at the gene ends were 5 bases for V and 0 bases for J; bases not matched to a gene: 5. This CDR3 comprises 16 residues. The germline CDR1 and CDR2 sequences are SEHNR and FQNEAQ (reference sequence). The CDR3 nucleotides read TGTGCCAGCAGCCGGCGGGGGGGGAGCTCCTACAATGAGCAGTTCTTC. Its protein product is CASSRRGGSSYNEQFF.

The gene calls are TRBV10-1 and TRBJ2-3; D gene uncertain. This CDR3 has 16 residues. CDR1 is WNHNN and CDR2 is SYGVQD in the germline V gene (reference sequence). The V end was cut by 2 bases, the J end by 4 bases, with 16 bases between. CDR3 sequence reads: CASSETGSSLSDTQYF. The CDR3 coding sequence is TGCGCCAGCAGTGAGACCGGGTCGTCGTTATCAGATACGCAGTATTTT.

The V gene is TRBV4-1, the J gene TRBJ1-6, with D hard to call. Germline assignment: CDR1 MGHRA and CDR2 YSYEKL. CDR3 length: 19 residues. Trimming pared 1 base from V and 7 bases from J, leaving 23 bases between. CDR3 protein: CASSQVRVTDVNGNSPLHF. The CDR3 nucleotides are TGCGCCAGCAGCCAAGTGAGGGTTACGGACGTCAACGGGAATTCACCCCTCCACTTT.

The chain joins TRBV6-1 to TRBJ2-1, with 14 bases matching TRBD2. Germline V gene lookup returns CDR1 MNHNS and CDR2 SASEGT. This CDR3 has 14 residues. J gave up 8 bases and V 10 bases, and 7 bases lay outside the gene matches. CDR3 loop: CATRLAGGFDEQFF. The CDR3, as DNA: TGTGCCACTAGACTAGCGGGAGGGTTTGATGAGCAGTTCTTC.

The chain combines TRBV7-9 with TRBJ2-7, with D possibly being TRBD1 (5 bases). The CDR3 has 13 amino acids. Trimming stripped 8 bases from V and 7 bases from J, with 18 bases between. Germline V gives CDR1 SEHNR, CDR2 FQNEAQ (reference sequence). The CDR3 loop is CASLKAGSEEQYF. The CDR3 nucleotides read TGTGCCAGCCTCAAGGCAGGGTCGGAAGAGCAGTACTTC.

CDR3 nucleotides: TGCGCCAGCAATACCGGGACAGGGGAAGCTTTCTTT. Translating it yields CASNTGTGEAFF. The chain combines TRBV10-1 with TRBJ1-1; 9 bases map to TRBD1. CDR1 WNHNN and CDR2 SYGVQD come from the germline V gene (reference sequence). V was clipped by 7 bases and J by 8 bases; unmatched bases: 5. This CDR3 has 12 amino acids.

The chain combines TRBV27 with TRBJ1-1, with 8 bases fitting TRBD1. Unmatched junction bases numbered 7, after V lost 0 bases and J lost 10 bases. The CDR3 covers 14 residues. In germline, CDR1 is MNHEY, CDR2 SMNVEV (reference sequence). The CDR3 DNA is TGTGCCAGCAGTTTATCGGTCACGCAGGGGGCAGCTTTCTTT. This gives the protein CASSLSVTQGAAFF.

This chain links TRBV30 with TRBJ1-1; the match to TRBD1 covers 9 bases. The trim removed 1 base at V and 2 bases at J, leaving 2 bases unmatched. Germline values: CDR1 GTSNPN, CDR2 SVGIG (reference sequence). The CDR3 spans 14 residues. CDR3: CAWSGGQGNTEAFF. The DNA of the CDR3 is TGTGCCTGGAGTGGGGGACAGGGAAACACTGAAGCTTTCTTT.

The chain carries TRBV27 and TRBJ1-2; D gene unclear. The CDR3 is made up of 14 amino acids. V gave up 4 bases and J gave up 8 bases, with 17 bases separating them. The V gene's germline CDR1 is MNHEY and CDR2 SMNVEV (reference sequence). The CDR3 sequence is CASSSQSDLGGYTF. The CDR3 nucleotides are TGTGCCAGCAGTTCCCAGTCCGATCTGGGCGGCTACACCTTC.

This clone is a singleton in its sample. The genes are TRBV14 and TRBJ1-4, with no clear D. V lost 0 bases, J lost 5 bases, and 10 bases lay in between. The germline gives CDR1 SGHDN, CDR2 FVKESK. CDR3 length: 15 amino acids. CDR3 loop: CASSQEGAFNEKLFF. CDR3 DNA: TGTGCCAGCAGCCAAGAGGGAGCGTTCAATGAAAAACTGTTTTTT.

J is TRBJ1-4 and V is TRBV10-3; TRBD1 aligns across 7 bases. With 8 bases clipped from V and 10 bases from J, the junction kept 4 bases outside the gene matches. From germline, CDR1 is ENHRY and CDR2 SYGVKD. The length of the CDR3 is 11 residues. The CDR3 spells CAIGAGGKLFF. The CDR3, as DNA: TGTGCCATCGGCGCAGGGGGAAAACTGTTTTTT.

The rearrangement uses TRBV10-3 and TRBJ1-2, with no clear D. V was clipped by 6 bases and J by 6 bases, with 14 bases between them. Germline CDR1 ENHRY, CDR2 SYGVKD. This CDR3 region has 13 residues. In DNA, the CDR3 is TGTGCCATCAGCGAAGAGGTTAAGGATGGCTACACCTTC. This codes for CAISEEVKDGYTF.

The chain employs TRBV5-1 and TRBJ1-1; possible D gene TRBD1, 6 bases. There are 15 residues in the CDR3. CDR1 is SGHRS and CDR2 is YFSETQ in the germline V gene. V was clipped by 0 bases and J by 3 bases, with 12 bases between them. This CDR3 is CASSLAEGGYTEAFF. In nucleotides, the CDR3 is TGCGCCAGCAGCTTGGCCGAGGGGGGGTACACTGAAGCTTTCTTT.